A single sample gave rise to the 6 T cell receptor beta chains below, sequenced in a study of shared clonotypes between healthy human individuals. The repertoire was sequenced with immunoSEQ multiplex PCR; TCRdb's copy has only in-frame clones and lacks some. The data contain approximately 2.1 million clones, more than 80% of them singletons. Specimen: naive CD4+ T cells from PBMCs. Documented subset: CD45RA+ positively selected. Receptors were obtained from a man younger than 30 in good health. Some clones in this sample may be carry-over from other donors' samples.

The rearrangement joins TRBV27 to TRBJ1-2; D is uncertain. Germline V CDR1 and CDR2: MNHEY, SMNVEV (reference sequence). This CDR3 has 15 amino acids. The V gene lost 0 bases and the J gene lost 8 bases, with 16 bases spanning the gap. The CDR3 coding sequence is TGTGCCAGCAGTTTATCGAGGCCTATCTGGGGAGGCTACACCTTC. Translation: CASSLSRPIWGGYTF.

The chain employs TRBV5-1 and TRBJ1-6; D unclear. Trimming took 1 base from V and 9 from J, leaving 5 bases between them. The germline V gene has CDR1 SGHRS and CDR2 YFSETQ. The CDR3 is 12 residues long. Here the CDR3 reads CASSLSGSPLHF. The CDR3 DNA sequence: TGCGCCAGCAGCTTGTCGGGTTCACCCCTCCACTTT.

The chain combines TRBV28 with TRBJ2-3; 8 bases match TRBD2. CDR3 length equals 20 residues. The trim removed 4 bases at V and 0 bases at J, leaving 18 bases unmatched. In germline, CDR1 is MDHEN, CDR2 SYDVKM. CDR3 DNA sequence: TGTGCCAGCAGTTCCTATAGCGGGACCGAGGCAGGAACTAGCACAGATACGCAGTATTTT. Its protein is CASSSYSGTEAGTSTDTQYF.

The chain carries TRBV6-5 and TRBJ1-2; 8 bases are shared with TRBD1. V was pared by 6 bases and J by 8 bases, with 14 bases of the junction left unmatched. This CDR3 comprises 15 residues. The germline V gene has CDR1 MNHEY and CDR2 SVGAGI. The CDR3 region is CASRTEATGGGGYTF. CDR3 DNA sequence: TGTGCCAGCAGAACCGAGGCAACAGGGGGAGGCGGCTACACCTTC.

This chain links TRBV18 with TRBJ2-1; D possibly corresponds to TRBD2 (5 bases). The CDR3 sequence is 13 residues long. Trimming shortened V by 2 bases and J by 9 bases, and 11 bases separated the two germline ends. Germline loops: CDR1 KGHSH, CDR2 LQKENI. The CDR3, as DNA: TGTGCCAGCTCACCAGGGAGTTCTGCTGAGCAGTTCTTC. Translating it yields CASSPGSSAEQFF.

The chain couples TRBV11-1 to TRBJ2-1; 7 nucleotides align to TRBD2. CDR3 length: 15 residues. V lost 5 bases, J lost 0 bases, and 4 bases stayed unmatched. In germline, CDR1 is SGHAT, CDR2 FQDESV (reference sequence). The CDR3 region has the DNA TGTGCCAGCAGCCCAGCGGGGAGCTCCTACAATGAGCAGTTCTTC. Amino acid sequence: CASSPAGSSYNEQFF.